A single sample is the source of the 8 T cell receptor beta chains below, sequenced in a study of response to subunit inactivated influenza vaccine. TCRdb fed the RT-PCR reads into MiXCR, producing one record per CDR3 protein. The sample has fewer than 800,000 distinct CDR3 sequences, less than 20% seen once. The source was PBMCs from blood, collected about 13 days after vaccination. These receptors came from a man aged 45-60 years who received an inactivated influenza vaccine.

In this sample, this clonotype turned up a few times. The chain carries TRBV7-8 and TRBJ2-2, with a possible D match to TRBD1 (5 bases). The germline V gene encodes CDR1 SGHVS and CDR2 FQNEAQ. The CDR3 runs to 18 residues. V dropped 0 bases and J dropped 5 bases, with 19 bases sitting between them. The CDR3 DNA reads TGTGCCAGCAGCTTAGCTGGCCCACTGGCTGCAGGGACCGGGGAGCTGTTTTTT. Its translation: CASSLAGPLAAGTGELFF.

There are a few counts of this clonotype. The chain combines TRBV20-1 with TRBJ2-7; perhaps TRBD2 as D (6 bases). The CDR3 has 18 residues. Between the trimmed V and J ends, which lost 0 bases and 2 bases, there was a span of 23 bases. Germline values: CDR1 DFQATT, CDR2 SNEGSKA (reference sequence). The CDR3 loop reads CSARDQLTLTRSAYEQYF. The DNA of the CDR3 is TGCAGTGCTAGAGACCAACTTACCCTGACTAGATCAGCCTACGAGCAGTACTTC.

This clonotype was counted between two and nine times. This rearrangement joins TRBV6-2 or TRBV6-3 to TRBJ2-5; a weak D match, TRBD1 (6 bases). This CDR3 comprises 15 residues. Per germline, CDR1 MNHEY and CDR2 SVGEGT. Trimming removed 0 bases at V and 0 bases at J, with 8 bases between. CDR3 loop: CASSYSGAHQETQYF. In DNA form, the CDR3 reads TGTGCCAGCAGTTACTCGGGGGCCCACCAAGAGACCCAGTACTTC.

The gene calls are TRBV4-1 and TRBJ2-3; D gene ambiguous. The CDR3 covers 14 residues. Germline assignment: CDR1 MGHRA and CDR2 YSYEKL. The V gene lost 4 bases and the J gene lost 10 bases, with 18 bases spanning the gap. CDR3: CASSRSDPRAAQYF. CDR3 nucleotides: TGCGCCAGCAGCCGATCGGACCCCAGAGCTGCGCAGTATTTT.

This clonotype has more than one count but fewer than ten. In nucleotides, the CDR3 is TGTGCCAGCAGTCGTCAGGGGGCTGAGGAGCAGTACTTC. Its protein is CASSRQGAEEQYF. The chain joins TRBV7-8 to TRBJ2-7, with 8 bases fitting TRBD1. Germline lookup yields CDR1 SGHVS and CDR2 FQNEAQ. V shed 6 bases and J 7 bases; nucleotides not matched to a gene: 8. The CDR3 runs to 13 residues. The variable domain in full, with the rest retrieved from reference TRBV7-8 and TRBJ2-7, is GAGVSQSPRYKVAKRGQDVALRCDPISGHVSLFWYQQALGQGPEFLTYFQNEAQLDKSGLPSDRFFAERPEGSVSTLKIQRTQQEDSAVYLCASSRQGAEEQYFGPGTRLTVT.

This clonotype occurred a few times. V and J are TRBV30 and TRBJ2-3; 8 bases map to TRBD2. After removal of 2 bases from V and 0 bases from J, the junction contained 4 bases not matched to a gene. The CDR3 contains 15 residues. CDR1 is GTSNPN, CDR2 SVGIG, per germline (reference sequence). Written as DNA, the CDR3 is TGTGCCTGGAGTAGGTTAGCGGGGAGCACAGATACGCAGTATTTT. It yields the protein CAWSRLAGSTDTQYF.

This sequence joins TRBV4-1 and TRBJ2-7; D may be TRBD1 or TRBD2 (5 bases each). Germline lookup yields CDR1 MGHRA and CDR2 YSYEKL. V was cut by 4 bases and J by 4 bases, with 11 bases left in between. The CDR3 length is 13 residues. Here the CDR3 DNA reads TGCGCCAGCAGCCCCAACGGGGCTTACGAGCAGTACTTC. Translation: CASSPNGAYEQYF.

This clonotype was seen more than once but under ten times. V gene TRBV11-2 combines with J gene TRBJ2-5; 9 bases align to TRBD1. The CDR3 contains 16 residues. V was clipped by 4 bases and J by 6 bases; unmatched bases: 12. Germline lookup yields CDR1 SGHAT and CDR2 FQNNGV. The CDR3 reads CASSSRPTGGIQTQYF. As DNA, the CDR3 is TGTGCCAGCAGCTCCCGACCGACAGGGGGTATTCAGACCCAGTACTTC.